The clone carrying this T cell receptor beta chain was seen a handful of times. These data belong to a study of T cell repertoires in cytomegalovirus infection. Using its own MiXCR run on the reads, TCRdb lists one record per CDR3 protein. The data show about 260,000 distinct CDR3 sequences, around 8.7% seen once. Germline assignment: CDR1 MDHEN and CDR2 SYDVKM. CDR3 length: 16 residues. Between the trimmed V and J ends, which lost 1 base and 3 bases, there was a span of 14 bases. This rearrangement joins TRBV28 to TRBJ2-3, with D possibly being TRBD1 or TRBD2 (5 bases each). The receptor was isolated from a human donor in good health (CMV status not recorded). Some clones in this sample may be carry-over from other donors' samples. Sequenced material: PBMCs. The CDR3 region is CASSLSRGLETDTQYF. The CDR3 DNA follows: TGTGCCAGCAGTTTATCCCGGGGCCTAGAAACAGATACGCAGTATTTT. The full variable domain, completed using reference TRBV28 and TRBJ2-3, is DVKVTQSSRYLVKRTGEKVFLECVQDMDHENMFWYRQDPGLGLRLIYFSYDVKMKEKGDIPEGYSVSREKKERFSLILESASTNQTSMYLCASSLSRGLETDTQYFGPGTRLTVL.